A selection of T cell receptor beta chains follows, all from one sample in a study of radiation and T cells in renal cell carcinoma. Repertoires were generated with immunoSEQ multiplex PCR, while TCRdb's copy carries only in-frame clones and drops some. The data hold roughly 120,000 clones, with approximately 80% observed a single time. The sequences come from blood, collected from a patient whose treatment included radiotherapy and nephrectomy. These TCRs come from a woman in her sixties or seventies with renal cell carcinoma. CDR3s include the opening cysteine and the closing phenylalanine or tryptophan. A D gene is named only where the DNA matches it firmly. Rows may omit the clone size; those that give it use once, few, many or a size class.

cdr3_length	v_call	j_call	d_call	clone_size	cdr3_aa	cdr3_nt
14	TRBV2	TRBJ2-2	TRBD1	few	CASIQGAETGELFF	TGTGCCAGTATACAGGGGGCGGAAACCGGGGAGCTGTTTTTT
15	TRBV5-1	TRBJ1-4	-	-	CASSLHGARDEKLFF	TGCGCCAGCAGCTTGCATGGGGCGCGGGATGAAAAACTGTTTTTT
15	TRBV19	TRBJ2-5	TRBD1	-	CASSISSTGGETQYF	TGTGCCAGTAGTATTTCCTCCACAGGGGGAGAGACCCAGTACTTC
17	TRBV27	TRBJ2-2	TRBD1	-	CASSLSRQGRDTGELFF	TGTGCCAGCAGTTTATCTCGACAGGGGCGGGACACCGGGGAGCTGTTTTTT
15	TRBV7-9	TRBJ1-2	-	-	CASSLLRGNEDGYTF	TGTGCCAGCAGCCTCTTAAGGGGCAATGAGGATGGCTACACCTTC
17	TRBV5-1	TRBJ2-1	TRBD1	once	CASSLSTGGSSYNEQFF	TGCGCCAGCAGCCTTTCGACAGGGGGGAGCTCCTACAATGAGCAGTTCTTC
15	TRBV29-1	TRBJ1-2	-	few	CSVDTRGLLSGGYTF	TGCAGCGTTGATACGAGAGGGTTGTTATCGGGTGGCTACACCTTC
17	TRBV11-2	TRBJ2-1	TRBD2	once	CASSHDVSGGFLNEQFF	TGTGCCAGCAGCCACGACGTCAGCGGGGGCTTCCTCAATGAGCAGTTCTTC
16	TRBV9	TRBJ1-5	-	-	CASSVEKTRTNQPQHF	TGTGCCAGCAGCGTAGAAAAGACTAGGACCAATCAGCCCCAGCATTTT
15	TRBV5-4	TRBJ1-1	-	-	CASRLGVQSHTEAFF	TGTGCCAGCAGATTAGGGGTCCAAAGTCACACTGAAGCTTTCTTT
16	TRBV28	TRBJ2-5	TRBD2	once	CASSTLLAGGKETQYF	TGTGCCAGCAGTACTCTACTAGCGGGGGGGAAGGAGACCCAGTACTTC
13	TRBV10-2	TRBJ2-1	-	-	CASSPRGDNEQFF	TGCGCCAGCAGTCCCAGGGGGGACAATGAGCAGTTCTTC
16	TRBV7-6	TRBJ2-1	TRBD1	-	CASSLTGASSYNEQFF	TGTGCCAGCAGCTTAACAGGGGCAAGCTCCTACAATGAGCAGTTCTTC
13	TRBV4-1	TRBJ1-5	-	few	CASSQGSGMPQHF	TGCGCCAGCAGCCAAGGGAGTGGAATGCCCCAGCATTTT
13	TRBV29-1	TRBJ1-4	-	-	CSVQVVSEEKLFF	TGCAGCGTCCAAGTAGTGTCAGAAGAAAAACTGTTTTTT
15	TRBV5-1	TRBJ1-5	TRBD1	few	CASSLGDRGSGPQHF	TGCGCCAGCAGCTTGGGGGACAGGGGGAGTGGACCCCAGCATTTT
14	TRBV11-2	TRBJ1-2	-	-	CASSPGGANYGYTF	TGTGCCAGCAGCCCCGGGGGAGCTAACTATGGCTACACCTTC
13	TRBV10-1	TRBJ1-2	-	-	CASSEATDYGYTF	TGCGCCAGCAGTGAGGCAACGGATTATGGCTACACCTTC
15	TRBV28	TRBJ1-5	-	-	CASSSWAVHNQPQHF	TGTGCCAGCAGTTCCTGGGCGGTGCACAATCAGCCCCAGCATTTT
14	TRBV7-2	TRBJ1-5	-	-	CASSLQGRGQPQHF	TGTGCCAGCAGCTTACAGGGGCGTGGGCAGCCCCAGCATTTT
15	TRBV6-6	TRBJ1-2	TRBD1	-	CASSYPGQANYGYTF	TGTGCCAGCAGTTACCCGGGACAGGCTAACTATGGCTACACCTTC
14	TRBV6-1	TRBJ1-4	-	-	CASSHRLFNEKLFF	TGTGCCAGCTCTCACAGGCTCTTTAATGAAAAACTGTTTTTT
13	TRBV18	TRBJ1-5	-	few	CASSPPVNGPQHF	TGTGCCAGCTCACCACCGGTGAACGGGCCCCAGCATTTT
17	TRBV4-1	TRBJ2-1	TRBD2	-	CASSQAPGLAGNNEQFF	TGCGCCAGCAGCCAAGCACCGGGACTAGCGGGAAACAATGAGCAGTTCTTC
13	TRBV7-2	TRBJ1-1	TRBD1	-	CASSDRDRGIMFF	TGTGCCAGCAGCGACCGGGACAGAGGGATTATGTTCTTT
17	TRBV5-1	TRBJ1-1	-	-	CASSPRSSPRGDTEAFF	TGCGCCAGCAGCCCCCGCTCGTCCCCTCGAGGGGACACTGAAGCTTTCTTT
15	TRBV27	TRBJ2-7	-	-	CASSLVGPSSYEQYF	TGTGCCAGCAGTTTAGTGGGCCCCAGCTCCTACGAGCAGTACTTC
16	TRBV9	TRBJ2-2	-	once	CASSAGAGPNTGELFF	TGTGCCAGCAGCGCGGGGGCGGGGCCGAACACCGGGGAGCTGTTTTTT